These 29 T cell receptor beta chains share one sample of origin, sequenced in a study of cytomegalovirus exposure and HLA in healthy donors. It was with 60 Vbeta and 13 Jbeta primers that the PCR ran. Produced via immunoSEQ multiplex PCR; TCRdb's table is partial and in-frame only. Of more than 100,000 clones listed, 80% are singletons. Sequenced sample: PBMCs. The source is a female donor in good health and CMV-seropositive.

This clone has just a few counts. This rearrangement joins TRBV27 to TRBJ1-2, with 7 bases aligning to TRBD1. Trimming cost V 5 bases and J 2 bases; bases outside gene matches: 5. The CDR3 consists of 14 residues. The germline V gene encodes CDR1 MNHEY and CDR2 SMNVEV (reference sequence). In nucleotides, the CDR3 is TGTGCCAGCAGTGGGAAACAGGGGAACTATGGCTACACCTTC. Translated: CASSGKQGNYGYTF.

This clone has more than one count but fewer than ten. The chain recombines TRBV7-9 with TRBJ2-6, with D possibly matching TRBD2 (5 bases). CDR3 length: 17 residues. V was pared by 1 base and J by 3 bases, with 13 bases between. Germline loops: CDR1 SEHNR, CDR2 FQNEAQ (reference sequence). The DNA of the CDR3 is TGTGCCAGCAGCTTAGATTATGCGGGTGGTGGGGCCAACGTCCTGACTTTC. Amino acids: CASSLDYAGGGANVLTF.

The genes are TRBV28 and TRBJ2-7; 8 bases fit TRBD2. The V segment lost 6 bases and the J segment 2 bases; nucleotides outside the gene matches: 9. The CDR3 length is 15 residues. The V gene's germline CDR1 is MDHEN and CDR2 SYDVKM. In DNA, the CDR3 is TGTGCCAGCAGCAATCCGGGACTAGGGACCTACGAGCAGTACTTC. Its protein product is CASSNPGLGTYEQYF.

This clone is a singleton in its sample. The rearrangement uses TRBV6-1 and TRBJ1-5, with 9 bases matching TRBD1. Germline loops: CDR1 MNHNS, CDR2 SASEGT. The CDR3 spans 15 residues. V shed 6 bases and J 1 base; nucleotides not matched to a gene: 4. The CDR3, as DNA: TGTGCCAGCAGCACAGGGGGCGGAAGCAATCAGCCCCAGCATTTT. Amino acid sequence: CASSTGGGSNQPQHF.

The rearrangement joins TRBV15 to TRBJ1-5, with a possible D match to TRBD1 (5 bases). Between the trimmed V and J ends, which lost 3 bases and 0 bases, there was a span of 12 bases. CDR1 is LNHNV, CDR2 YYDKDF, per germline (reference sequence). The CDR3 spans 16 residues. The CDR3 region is CATSSFRVHSNQPQHF. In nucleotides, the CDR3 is TGTGCCACCAGCAGTTTCAGGGTCCATAGCAATCAGCCCCAGCATTTT.

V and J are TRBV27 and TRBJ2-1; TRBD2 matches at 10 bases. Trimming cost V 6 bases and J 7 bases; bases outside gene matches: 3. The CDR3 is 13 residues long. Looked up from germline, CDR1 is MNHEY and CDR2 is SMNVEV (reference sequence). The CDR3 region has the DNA TGTGCCAGCAGGGCTAGCGGGGGAAATGAGCAGTTCTTC. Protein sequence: CASRASGGNEQFF.

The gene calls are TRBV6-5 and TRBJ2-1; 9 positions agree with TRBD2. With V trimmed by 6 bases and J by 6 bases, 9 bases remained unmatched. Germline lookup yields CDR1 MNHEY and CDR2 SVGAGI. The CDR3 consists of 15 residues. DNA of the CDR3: TGTGCCAGCAGGAGTCCTGGCGGGGGGGCCAATGAGCAGTTCTTC. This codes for CASRSPGGGANEQFF.

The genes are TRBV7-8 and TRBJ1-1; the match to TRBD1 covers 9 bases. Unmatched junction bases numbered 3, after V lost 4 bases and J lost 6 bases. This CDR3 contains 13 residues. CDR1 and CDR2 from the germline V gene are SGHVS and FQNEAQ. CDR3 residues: CASSWDRVAEAFF. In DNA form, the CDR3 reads TGTGCCAGCAGCTGGGACAGGGTCGCTGAAGCTTTCTTT.

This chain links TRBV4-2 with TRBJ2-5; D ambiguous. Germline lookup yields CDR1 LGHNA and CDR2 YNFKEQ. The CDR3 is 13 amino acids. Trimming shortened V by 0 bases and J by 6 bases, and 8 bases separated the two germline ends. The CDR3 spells CASSQDGRKTQYF. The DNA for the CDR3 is TGTGCCAGCAGCCAAGATGGGCGAAAGACCCAGTACTTC.

The CDR3 coding sequence is TGTGCCAGCATGGGACAGGGAAATTCACCCCTCCACTTT. This sequence encodes CASMGQGNSPLHF. This chain uses TRBV2 with TRBJ1-6; TRBD1 matches 9 bases. The CDR3 has 13 residues. Germline CDR1 reads SNHLY; CDR2 reads FYNNEI. The V segment lost 7 bases and the J segment 7 bases; nucleotides outside the gene matches: 2. Looking up the rest from reference TRBV2 and TRBJ1-6 gives the full variable domain: EPEVTQTPSHQVTQMGQEVILRCVPISNHLYFYWYRQILGQKVEFLVSFYNNEISEKSEIFDDQFSVERPDGSNFTLKIRSTKLEDSAMYFCASMGQGNSPLHFGNGTRLTVT.

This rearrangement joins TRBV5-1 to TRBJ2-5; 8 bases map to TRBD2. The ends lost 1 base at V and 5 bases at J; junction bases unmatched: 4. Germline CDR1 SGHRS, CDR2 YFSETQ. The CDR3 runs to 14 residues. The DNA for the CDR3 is TGCGCCAGCAGCTTGACTAGCGGCGGGGAGACCCAGTACTTC. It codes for CASSLTSGGETQYF.

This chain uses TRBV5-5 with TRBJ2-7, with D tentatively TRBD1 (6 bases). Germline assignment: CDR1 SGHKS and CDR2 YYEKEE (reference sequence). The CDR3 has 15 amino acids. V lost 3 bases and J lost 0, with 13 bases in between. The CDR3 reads CASSWTVGDSYEQYF. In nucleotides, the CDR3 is TGTGCCAGCAGCTGGACAGTAGGGGACTCCTACGAGCAGTACTTC.

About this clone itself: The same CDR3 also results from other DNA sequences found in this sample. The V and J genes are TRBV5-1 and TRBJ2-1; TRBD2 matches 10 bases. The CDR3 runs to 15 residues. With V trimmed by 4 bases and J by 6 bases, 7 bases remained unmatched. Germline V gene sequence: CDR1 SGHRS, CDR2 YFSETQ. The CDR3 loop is CASSPLAGGPNEQFF. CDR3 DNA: TGCGCCAGCAGCCCTTTAGCGGGGGGCCCCAATGAGCAGTTCTTC.

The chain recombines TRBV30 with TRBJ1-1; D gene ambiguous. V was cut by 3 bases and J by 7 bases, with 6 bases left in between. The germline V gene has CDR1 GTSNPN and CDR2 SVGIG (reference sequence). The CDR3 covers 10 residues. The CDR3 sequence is CAWSRVEAFF. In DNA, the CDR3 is TGTGCCTGGAGCCGCGTTGAAGCTTTCTTT.

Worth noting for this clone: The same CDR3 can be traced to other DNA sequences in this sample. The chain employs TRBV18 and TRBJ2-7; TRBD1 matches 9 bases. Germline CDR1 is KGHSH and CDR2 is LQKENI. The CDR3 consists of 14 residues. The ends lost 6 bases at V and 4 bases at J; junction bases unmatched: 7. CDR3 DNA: TGTGCCAGCTCGCTGGGACAGGGTGATTACGAGCAGTACTTC. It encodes CASSLGQGDYEQYF.

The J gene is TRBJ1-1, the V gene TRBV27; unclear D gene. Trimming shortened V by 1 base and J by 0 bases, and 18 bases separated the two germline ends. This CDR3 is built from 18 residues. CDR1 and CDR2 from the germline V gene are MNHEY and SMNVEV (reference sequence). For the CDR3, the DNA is TGTGCCAGCAGTTTATACGGGGTGTCTTCCCTCATGAACACTGAAGCTTTCTTT. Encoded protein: CASSLYGVSSLMNTEAFF.

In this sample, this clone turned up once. This chain's CDR3 is CASSVRGNNQPQHF. CDR3 nucleotide sequence: TGTGCCAGTAGTGTCCGGGGGAACAATCAGCCCCAGCATTTT. J is TRBJ1-5 and V is TRBV19; weak D call: TRBD1 (5 bases). The germline CDR1 and CDR2 sequences are LNHDA and SQIVND (reference sequence). V was trimmed by 5 bases and J by 3 bases, leaving 11 bases between them. CDR3 length: 14 amino acids.

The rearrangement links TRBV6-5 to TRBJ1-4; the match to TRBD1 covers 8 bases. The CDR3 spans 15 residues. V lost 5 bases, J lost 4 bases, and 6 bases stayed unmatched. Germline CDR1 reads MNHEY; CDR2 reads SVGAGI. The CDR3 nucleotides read TGTGCCAGCAGTCCCCTAGGACAGGGTAATGAAAAACTGTTTTTT. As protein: CASSPLGQGNEKLFF.

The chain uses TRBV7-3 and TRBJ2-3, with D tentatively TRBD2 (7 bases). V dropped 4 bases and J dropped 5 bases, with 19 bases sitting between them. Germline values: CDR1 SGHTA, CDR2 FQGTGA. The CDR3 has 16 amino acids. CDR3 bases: TGTGCCAGCAGCTCCCCTCTGGGGGGGGCTGAAGATACGCAGTATTTT. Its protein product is CASSSPLGGAEDTQYF.

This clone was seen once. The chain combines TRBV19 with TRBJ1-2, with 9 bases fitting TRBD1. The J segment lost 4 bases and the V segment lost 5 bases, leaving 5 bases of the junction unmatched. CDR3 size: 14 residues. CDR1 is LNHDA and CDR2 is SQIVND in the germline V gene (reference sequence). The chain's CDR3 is CASSVDRGGYGYTF. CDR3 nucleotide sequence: TGTGCCAGTAGTGTGGACAGGGGCGGCTATGGCTACACCTTC.

The CDR3 loop reads CASSPQGTGSTEAFF. For the CDR3, the DNA is TGTGCCAGCTCACCACAAGGGACAGGGAGCACTGAAGCTTTCTTT. The V call is TRBV18, the J call TRBJ1-1; 9 nucleotides match TRBD1. V gave up 1 base and J gave up 4 bases; unmatched junction bases: 4. The CDR3 has 15 residues. Germline CDR1 is KGHSH and CDR2 is LQKENI. The entire variable domain, with the rest obtained from reference TRBV18 and TRBJ1-1, is as follows: NAGVMQNPRHLVRRRGQEARLRCSPMKGHSHVYWYRQLPEEGLKFMVYLQKENIIDESGMPKERFSAEFPKEGPSILRIQQVVRGDSAAYFCASSPQGTGSTEAFFGQGTRLTVV.

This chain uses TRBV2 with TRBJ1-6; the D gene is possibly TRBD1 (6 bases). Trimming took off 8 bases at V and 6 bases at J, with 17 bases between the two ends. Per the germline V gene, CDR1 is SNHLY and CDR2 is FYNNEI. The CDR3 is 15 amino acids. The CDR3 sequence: CASSLQGPGNSPLHF. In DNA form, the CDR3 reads TGTGCCAGCTCTCTACAGGGACCGGGTAATTCACCCCTCCACTTT.

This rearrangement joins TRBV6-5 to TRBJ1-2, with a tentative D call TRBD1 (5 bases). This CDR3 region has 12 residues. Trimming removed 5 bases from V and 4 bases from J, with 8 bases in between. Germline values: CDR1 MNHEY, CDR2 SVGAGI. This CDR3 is CASSAQGYGYTF. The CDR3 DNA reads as TGTGCCAGCAGTGCTCAGGGCTATGGCTACACCTTC.

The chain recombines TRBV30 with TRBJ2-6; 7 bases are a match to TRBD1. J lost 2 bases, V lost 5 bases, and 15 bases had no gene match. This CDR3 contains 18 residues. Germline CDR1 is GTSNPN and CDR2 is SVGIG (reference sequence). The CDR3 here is CAWGPPLQGKAGANVLTF. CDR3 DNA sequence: TGTGCCTGGGGTCCCCCTCTACAGGGGAAGGCTGGGGCCAACGTCCTGACTTTC.

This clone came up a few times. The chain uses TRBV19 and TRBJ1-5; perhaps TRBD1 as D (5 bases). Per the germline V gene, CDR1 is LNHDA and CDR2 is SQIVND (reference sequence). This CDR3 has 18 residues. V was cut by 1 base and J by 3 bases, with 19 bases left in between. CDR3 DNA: TGTGCCAGTAGTATAGGGGGCAGAAAACACGTCGACAATCAGCCCCAGCATTTT. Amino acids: CASSIGGRKHVDNQPQHF. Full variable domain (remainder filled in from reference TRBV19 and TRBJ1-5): DGGITQSPKYLFRKEGQNVTLSCEQNLNHDAMYWYRQDPGQGLRLIYYSQIVNDFQKGDIAEGYSVSREKKESFPLTVTSAQKNPTAFYLCASSIGGRKHVDNQPQHFGDGTRLSIL.

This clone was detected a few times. The chain's CDR3 is CASSFETNTEAFF. The CDR3 DNA follows: TGCGCCAGCAGCTTCGAGACAAACACTGAAGCTTTCTTT. The rearrangement links TRBV5-1 to TRBJ1-1, with D unresolved. Germline lookup yields CDR1 SGHRS and CDR2 YFSETQ. The CDR3 is made up of 13 amino acids. The V and J ends lost 2 bases and 2 bases respectively, with 7 bases between them.

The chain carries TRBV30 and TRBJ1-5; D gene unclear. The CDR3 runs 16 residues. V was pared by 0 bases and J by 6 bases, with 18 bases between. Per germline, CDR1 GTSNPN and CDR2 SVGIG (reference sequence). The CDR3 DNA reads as TGTGCCTGGAGTGTACCAGGAGGAGCAGGAGGTCAGCCCCAGCATTTT. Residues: CAWSVPGGAGGQPQHF.

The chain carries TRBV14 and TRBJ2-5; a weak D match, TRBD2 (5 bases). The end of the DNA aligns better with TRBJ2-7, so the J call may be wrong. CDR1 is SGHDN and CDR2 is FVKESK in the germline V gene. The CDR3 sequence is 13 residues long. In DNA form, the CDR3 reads TGTGCCAGCAGCCAAGTAGGCGGGTTCGAGCAGTACTTC. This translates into CASSQVGGFEQYF.

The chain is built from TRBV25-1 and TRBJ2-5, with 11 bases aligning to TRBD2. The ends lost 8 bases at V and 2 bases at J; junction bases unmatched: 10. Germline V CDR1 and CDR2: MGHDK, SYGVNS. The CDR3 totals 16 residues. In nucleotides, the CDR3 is TGTGCCAGCGGTGCTGCCCGACTAGCGGGGCAAGAGACCCAGTACTTC. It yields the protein CASGAARLAGQETQYF.